Listed below are T cell receptor beta chains from one sample, sequenced in a study of blood T cells in healthy people across ages. Using its own MiXCR run on the 5' RACE reads, TCRdb lists one record per CDR3 protein. The sample shows around 900,000 distinct CDR3 sequences, 51% of them seen only once. The sequencing sample was made of blood. These receptors originate from a woman aged 60 to 75 in good health. CDR3s include the opening cysteine and the closing phenylalanine or tryptophan. Each record gives: CDR3 length, J gene, V gene, CDR3 protein.

cdr3_length: 13; j_call: TRBJ2-1; v_call: TRBV11-2; cdr3_aa: CASSRGYYNEQFF
cdr3_length: 12; j_call: TRBJ1-2; v_call: TRBV20-1; cdr3_aa: CSAGEGLFGYTF
cdr3_length: 12; j_call: .; v_call: TRBV2; cdr3_aa: CASTGTAYEQYF
cdr3_length: 13; j_call: .; v_call: TRBV2; cdr3_aa: CASTFGGVYEQYF
cdr3_length: 18; j_call: TRBJ2-7; v_call: TRBV4-1; cdr3_aa: CASSQERQGGPLSYEQYF
cdr3_length: 21; j_call: TRBJ2-3; v_call: TRBV10-3; cdr3_aa: CAISEPPGLAGARGFTDTQYF
cdr3_length: 11; j_call: TRBJ1-2; v_call: TRBV20-1; cdr3_aa: CSPVIPDGYTF
cdr3_length: 14; j_call: .; v_call: TRBV5-1; cdr3_aa: CASSLGSRGDEQYF
cdr3_length: 11; j_call: TRBJ2-7; v_call: TRBV20-1; cdr3_aa: CRVASGNEQYF
cdr3_length: 16; j_call: TRBJ1-2; v_call: TRBV29-1; cdr3_aa: CSVEVYRAPRTCGYTF
cdr3_length: 13; j_call: TRBJ2-1; v_call: TRBV20-1; cdr3_aa: CSEGAPNINEQFF
cdr3_length: 14; j_call: TRBJ2-7; v_call: TRBV28; cdr3_aa: CASSLSLSPYEQYF
cdr3_length: 13; j_call: TRBJ2-1; v_call: TRBV7-2; cdr3_aa: CASSLAQEDEQFF
cdr3_length: 15; j_call: TRBJ2-7; v_call: TRBV14; cdr3_aa: CASSQVAESSYEQYF
cdr3_length: 13; j_call: TRBJ1-2; v_call: TRBV7-9; cdr3_aa: CASSLDARESYTF
cdr3_length: 13; j_call: TRBJ2-5; v_call: TRBV29-1; cdr3_aa: CSGPRGPYNEQYF
cdr3_length: 12; j_call: TRBJ2-4; v_call: TRBV20-1; cdr3_aa: CSASTDHNTQYF